This T cell receptor (beta chain) was sequenced in a study of shared clonotypes between healthy human individuals (dated by TCRdb to 2020 to 2021). In terms of the full investigation: The cohort comprised two women and a few men aged 18 to 49 years. To estimate repertoire size and how much clonotype sharing occurs between individuals, the study deeply sequenced the blood TCR repertoires of five healthy adults. Libraries were prepared and TCR repertoires were sequenced by different laboratories using diverse techniques, in order to increase sequencing depth and limit assay-specific biases. For each donor, CD4 naive and CD4 memory were each given three plates, CD8 naive was given two plates, and CD8 memory was given one plate. Leukapheresis yielded between about 0.94 and 8.9 billion PBMCs per donor. General study outcomes and caveats: Even with the large sequencing depth, rarefaction of the sorted-subset datasets indicated that sequencing was incomplete. The small number of donors limited the genetic and exposure-history diversity represented. About 5% of naive CD4, 3.5% of naive CD8, roughly 2.4% of memory CD4, and around 0.42% of memory CD8 clonotypes were shared across a handful of donors. Naive subsets generally had larger estimated clonotype richness than memory subsets. Pairwise subsampling led to the expectation that sequencing depth would affect the degree of clonotype sharing among donors. Sampling was limited to blood, and TCR repertoires in tissue likely differ from TCR repertoires in blood. Clonotypes shared by all four sorted-subset donors showed higher generation probabilities than non-shared clonotypes.

CDR1 and CDR2 were assigned from the germline V gene (reference sequence) as MNHEY and SMNVEV. The V and J ends are trimmed by 8 bases and 0 bases, leaving 19 bases between them. From the cysteine through the phenylalanine, the CDR3 covers 16 amino acids. Only the CDR3 portion is preserved as DNA: 48 bases, with reading frame beginning at the first base. CD8 naive samples consisted of CD45RO-negative cells that were positively selected for CCR7, yielding a CD45RA+CCR7+ population without TemRA cells. Donors were healthy HIV-negative adults with no recently reported acute infections or vaccinations. All donors were Caucasian adults living in Nashville, Tennessee, USA. Blood was obtained by leukapheresis, after which PBMCs were separated by Ficoll-Histopaque density gradient centrifugation and cryopreserved in liquid nitrogen vapor phase. Analytical flow cytometry was used to check the purity and quantity of every magnetically sorted T cell population. From each sorted fraction, genomic DNA was isolated and quantified by UV absorbance on a Nanodrop 2000c.

Of note for this clone: Its binding antigen is unknown. The record has no base qualities; no much larger clone is one base away.

TCR CDR3 regions were amplified from genomic DNA by multiplex PCR using the deep immunoSEQ assay. Extracted genomic DNA from each cell subset was spread evenly across all wells of several immunoSEQ 96-well plates, with each plate serving as a replicate. Each replicate PCR for sorted subsets received approximately 220 ng genomic DNA, equal to roughly 33,000 T cell genomes. Purified libraries were quantified with a Qubit 3.0 fluorometer, sized on a Bioanalyzer 2100, and re-quantified with the KAPA Library Quantification kit. A separate single-read 150-cycle Illumina NextSeq 550 flow cell was used to sequence each immunoSEQ 96-well plate. The authors' pipeline ran thus. Because the immunoSEQ output included only junctional sequences and no quality scores, the filtering could not be the same as the filtering used for full-length reads. Sequences were annotated with PyIR, a Python wrapper for IgBLAST v1.9, using IMGT germline references to assign V/J genes and CDR3. Reads were removed for weak V/J assignments (E-value above 1e-6), missing CDR3, stop codons, out-of-frame junctions, or ambiguous translated residues. V3J clonotypes were defined as sequences sharing an identical inferred V gene, J gene, and CDR3 amino acid sequence. To compute the percentage overlap between repertoires, the number of shared unique clonotypes was divided by the size of the smaller repertoire. Repertoire richness was assessed with RTK rarefaction, the Chao1 estimator, and Recon v2.1 estimates of unobserved clonotypes. OLGA was used to compute generation probabilities for all TCRbeta clonotypes that the gDNA method yielded from a few donors. TCRdb provides this immuneACCESS table in a form limited to in-frame rearrangements. Some clones are lacking; in checked studies, under half of them reflect an unresolved V gene, and why the rest are absent is not known. From that table come the V and J calls and clone size; the DNA was used to work out D and trimming. The sample includes millions of clones, with 93% observed a single time. The ten largest clones add up to more than 1.5% of the sample.

Here the chain combines TRBV27 and TRBJ1-1; TRBD1 might be the D gene, on 6 matching bases. The sample comprised naive CD8+ T cells from PBMCs. The cell subset or site label, read with the paper, signifies: CD45RA+CCR7+. The clonotype comes from a young man in good health. Some clones in this sample may be carry-over from other donors' samples. In nucleotides, the sequence is TGTGCCAGCTCACCCTCCTCAGGACAGCTGAACACTGAAGCTTTCTTT. The translation is CASSPSSGQLNTEAFF.